This T cell receptor (beta chain) was sequenced for a study of response to subunit inactivated influenza vaccine. Using its own MiXCR run on the RT-PCR reads, TCRdb lists one record per CDR3 protein. The data contain roughly 760,000 distinct CDR3 sequences, around 21% of them singletons. CDR3 length: 18 residues. This clonotype was counted only a few times. A read error may account for a junction end that differs from germline. The J gene is TRBJ2-3, the V gene TRBV12-3 or TRBV12-4, with TRBD2 matching over 9 bases. The material was PBMCs from blood, obtained about 5 days after vaccination. This TCR was sampled from a man aged 50 to 59 who received an inactivated influenza vaccine. CDR3 bases: TGTGCCATCAGTTTAGCGGGGGACCTAGCGGGGAGCACAGATACGCAGTATTTT. As protein: CAISLAGDLAGSTDTQYF.